This TCR beta chain came from a study of shared clonotypes between healthy human individuals. Whole-study context: Donor ages ranged 18 to 49 years: two women, a few men.

Only in-frame clones appear in the TCRdb table, and some are missing; sequencing was by immunoSEQ multiplex PCR. The data hold about 1.5 million clones, with roughly 96% observed a single time. The V and J ends lost 1 base and 2 bases respectively, with 6 bases between them. Looked up from germline, CDR1 is SNHLY and CDR2 is FYNNEI. The CDR3 has 15 residues. This sequence joins TRBV2 and TRBJ2-6; TRBD2 is a possible D gene (6 bases). Source material: naive CD4+ T cells sorted from blood. Subset specified: CD45RA+ positively selected. This clonotype originated in a man aged 25 to 45 in good health. The DNA for the CDR3 is TGTGCCAGCAGTGAAGGGGGGGCTGGGGCCAACGTCCTGACTTTC. Its translation: CASSEGGAGANVLTF.